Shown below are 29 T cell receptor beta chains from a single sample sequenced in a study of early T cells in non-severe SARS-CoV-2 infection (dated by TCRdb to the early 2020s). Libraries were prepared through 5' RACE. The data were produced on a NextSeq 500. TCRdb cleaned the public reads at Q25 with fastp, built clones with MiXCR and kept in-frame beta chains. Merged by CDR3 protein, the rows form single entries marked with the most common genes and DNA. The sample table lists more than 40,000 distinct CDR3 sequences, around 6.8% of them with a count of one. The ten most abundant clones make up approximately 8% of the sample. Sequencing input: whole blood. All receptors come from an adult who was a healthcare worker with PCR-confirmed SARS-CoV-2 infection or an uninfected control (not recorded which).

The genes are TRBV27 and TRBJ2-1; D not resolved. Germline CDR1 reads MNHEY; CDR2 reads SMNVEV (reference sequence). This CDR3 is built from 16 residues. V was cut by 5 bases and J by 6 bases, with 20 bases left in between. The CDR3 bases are TGTGCCAGCAGTCCTCTCGGAATGGGCGCCAGCAATGAGCAGTTCTTC. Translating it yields CASSPLGMGASNEQFF.

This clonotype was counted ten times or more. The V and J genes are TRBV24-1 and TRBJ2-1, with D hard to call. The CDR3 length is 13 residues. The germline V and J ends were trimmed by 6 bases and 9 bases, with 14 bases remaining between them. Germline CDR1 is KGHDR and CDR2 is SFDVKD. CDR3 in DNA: TGTGCCACCAGTCCAAACGGACGAGGTGAGCAGTTCTTC. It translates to CATSPNGRGEQFF.

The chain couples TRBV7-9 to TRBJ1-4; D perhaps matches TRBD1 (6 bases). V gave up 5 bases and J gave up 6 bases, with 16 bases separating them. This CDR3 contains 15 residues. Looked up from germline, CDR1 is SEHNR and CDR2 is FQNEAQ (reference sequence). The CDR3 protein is CASSPPAGADEKLFF. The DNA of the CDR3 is TGTGCCAGCAGCCCCCCCGCAGGGGCGGATGAAAAACTGTTTTTT.

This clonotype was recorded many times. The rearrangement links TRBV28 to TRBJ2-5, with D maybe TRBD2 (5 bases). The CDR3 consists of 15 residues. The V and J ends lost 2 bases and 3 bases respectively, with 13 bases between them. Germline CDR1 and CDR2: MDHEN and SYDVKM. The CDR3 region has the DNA TGTGCCAGCAGTTTACTAGCAATAGTAAAAGAGACCCAGTACTTC. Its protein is CASSLLAIVKETQYF.

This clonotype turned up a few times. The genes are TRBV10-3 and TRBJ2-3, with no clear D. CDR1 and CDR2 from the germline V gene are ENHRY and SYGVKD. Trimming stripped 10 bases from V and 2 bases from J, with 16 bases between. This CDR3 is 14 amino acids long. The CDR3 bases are TGTGCCACCGCCGGAGACTCCTACACAGATACGCAGTATTTT. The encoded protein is CATAGDSYTDTQYF.

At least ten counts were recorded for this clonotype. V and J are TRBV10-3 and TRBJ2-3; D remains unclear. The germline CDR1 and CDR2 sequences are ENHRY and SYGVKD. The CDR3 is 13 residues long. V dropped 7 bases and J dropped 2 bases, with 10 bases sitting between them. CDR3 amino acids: CAITPRNTDTQYF. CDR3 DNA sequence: TGTGCCATCACCCCCAGGAACACAGATACGCAGTATTTT.

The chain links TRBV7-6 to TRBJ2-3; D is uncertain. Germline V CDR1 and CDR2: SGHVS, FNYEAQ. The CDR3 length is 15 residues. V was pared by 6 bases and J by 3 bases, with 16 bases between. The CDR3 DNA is TGTGCCAGCAGGATAGGCTCGGGCAGGACAGATACGCAGTATTTT. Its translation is CASRIGSGRTDTQYF.

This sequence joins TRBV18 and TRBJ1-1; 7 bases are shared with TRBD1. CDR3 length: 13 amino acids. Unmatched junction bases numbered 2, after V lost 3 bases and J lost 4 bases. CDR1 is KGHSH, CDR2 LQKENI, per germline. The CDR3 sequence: CASSPGQSTEAFF. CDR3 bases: TGTGCCAGCTCACCGGGACAGAGCACTGAAGCTTTCTTT.

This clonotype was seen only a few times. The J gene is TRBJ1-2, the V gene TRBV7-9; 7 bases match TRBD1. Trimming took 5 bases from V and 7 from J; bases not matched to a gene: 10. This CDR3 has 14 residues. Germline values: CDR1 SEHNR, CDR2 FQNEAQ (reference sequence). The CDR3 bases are TGTGCCAGCAGCCCTAGATCGACAGGGTCTGGCTACACCTTC. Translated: CASSPRSTGSGYTF.

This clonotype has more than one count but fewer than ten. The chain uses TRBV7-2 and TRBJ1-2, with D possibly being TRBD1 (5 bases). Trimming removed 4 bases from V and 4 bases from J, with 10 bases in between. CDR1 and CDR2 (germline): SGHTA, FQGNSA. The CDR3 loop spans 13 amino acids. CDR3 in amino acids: CASSSGISYGYTF. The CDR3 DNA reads TGTGCCAGCAGCTCAGGGATATCCTATGGCTACACCTTC.

In DNA form, the CDR3 reads TGCGCCAGCAGCCAAGGTAGTTTCGTCGGGGGATACGAGCAGTACTTC. Its protein product is CASSQGSFVGGYEQYF. The rearrangement uses TRBV4-3 and TRBJ2-7; weak D call: TRBD2 (6 bases). V shed 1 base and J shed 4 bases, with 17 bases lying between them. The CDR3 extends over 16 amino acids. Germline assignment: CDR1 LGHNA and CDR2 YSLEER.

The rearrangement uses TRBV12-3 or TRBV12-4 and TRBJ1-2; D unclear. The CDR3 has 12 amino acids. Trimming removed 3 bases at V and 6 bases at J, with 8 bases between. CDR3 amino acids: CASSFGRNGYTF. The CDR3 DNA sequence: TGTGCCAGCAGTTTCGGTCGAAATGGCTACACCTTC.

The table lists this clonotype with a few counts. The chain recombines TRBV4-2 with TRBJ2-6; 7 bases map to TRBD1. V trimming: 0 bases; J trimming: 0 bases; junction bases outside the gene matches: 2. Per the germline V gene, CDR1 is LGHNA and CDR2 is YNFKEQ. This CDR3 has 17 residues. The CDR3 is CASSQDRDSSGANVLTF. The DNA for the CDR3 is TGTGCCAGCAGCCAAGATCGGGACAGCTCTGGGGCCAACGTCCTGACTTTC.

CDR3 bases: TGTGCCAGCAGCTTAGACAGCCCGCCGCAGTATTTT. Amino acids: CASSLDSPPQYF. V usage is TRBV7-9 and J usage is TRBJ2-3; D is undetermined. The CDR3 covers 12 residues. The germline V gene encodes CDR1 SEHNR and CDR2 FQNEAQ (reference sequence). V shed 1 base and J shed 10 bases, with 9 bases lying between them.

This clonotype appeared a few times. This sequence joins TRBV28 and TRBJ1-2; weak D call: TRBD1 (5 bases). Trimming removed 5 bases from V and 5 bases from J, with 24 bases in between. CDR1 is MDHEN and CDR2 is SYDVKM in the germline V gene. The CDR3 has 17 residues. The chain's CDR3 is CASSPPGPMVTGYGYTF. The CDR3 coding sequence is TGTGCCAGCAGTCCTCCGGGACCGATGGTGACGGGTTATGGCTACACCTTC.

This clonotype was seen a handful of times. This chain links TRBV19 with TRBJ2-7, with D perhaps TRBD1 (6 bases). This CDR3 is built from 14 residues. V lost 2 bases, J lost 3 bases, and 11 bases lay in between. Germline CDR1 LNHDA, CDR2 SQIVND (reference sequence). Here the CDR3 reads CASSITGKHYEQYF. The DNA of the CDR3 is TGTGCCAGTAGTATAACAGGGAAACACTACGAGCAGTACTTC.

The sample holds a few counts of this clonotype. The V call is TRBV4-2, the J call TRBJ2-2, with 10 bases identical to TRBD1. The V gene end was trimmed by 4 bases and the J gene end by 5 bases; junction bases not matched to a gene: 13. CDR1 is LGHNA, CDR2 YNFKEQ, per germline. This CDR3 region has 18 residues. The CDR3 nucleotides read TGTGCCAGCAGCCCCCAAGTGGGGACAGGGGCGAGGACCGGGGAGCTGTTTTTT. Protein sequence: CASSPQVGTGARTGELFF.

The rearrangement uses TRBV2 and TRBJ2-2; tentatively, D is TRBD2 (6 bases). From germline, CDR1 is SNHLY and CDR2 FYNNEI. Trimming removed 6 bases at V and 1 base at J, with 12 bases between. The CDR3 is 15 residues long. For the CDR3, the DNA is TGTGCCAGCAGGTCGGAGGGCCTGAACACCGGGGAGCTGTTTTTT. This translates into CASRSEGLNTGELFF.

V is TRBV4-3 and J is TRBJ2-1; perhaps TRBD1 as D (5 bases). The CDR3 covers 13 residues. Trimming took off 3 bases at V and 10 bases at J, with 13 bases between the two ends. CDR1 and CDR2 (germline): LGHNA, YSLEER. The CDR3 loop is CASSHRGVGEQFF. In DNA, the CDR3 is TGCGCCAGCAGCCATAGGGGTGTGGGAGAGCAGTTCTTC.

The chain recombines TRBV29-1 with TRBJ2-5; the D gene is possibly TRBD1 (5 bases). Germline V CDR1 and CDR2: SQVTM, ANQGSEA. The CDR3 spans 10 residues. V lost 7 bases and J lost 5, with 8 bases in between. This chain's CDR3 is CSAGSETQYF. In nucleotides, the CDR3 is TGCAGCGCAGGGTCGGAGACCCAGTACTTC.

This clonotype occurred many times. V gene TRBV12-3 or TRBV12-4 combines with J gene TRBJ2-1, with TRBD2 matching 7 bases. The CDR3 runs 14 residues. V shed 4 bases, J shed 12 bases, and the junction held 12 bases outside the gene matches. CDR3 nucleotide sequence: TGTGCCAGCAGTTCCAGCGGGGATGTTTTTGGGCAGTTCTTC. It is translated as CASSSSGDVFGQFF.

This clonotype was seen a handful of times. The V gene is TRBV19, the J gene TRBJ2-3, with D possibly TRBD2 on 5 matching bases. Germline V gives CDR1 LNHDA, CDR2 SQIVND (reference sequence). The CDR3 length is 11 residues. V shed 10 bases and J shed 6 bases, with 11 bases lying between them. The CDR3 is CATNGMDTQYF. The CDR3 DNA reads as TGTGCCACCAACGGGATGGATACGCAGTATTTT.

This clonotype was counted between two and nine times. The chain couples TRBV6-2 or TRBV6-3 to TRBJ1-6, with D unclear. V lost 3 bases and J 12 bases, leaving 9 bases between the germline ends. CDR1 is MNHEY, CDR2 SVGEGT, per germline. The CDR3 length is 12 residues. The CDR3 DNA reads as TGTGCCAGCAGTTATTGGAAAGGACCCCTCCACTTT. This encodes CASSYWKGPLHF.

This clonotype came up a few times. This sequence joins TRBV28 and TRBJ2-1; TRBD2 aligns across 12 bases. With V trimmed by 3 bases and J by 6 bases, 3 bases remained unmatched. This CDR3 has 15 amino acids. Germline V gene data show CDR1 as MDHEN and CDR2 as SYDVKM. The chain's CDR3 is CASSFLAGGINEQFF. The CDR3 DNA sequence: TGTGCCAGCAGTTTCCTAGCGGGGGGGATCAATGAGCAGTTCTTC.

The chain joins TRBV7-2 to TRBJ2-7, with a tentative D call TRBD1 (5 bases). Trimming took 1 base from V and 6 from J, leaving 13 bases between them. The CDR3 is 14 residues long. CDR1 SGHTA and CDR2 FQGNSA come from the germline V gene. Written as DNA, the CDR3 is TGTGCCAGCAGCTTAGTTTCACAGACAGTCGAGCAGTACTTC. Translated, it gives CASSLVSQTVEQYF.

CDR3 amino acids: CASRPTGQMNTEAFF. Written as DNA, the CDR3 is TGTGCCAGCAGACCTACGGGACAAATGAACACTGAAGCTTTCTTT. The rearrangement joins TRBV11-2 to TRBJ1-1, with D possibly being TRBD1 (6 bases). This CDR3 is 15 amino acids long. Germline loops: CDR1 SGHAT, CDR2 FQNNGV. Trimming took 6 bases from V and 0 from J, leaving 14 bases between them.

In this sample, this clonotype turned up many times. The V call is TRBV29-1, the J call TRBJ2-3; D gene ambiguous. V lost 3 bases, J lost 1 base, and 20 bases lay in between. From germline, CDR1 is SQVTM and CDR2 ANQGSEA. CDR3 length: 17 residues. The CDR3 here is CSVESLFFPAGTDTQYF. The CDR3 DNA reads TGCAGCGTTGAGTCCCTGTTCTTCCCAGCAGGCACAGATACGCAGTATTTT.

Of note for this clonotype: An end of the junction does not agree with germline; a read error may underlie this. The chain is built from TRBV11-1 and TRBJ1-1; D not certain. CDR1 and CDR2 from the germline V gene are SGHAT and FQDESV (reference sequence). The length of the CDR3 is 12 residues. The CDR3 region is CVSSSYAPEAFF. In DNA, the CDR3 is TGTGTCAGCAGCTCCTACGCCCCTGAAGCTTTCTTT.

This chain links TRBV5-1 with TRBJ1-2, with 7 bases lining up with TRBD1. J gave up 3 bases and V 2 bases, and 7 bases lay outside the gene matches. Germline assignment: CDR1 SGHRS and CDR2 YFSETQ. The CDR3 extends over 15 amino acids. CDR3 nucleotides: TGCGCCAGCAGCTTAACAGGGGAGGGCTACTATGGCTACACCTTC. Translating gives CASSLTGEGYYGYTF.